The 6 T cell receptor beta chains below were found in one sample sequenced in a study of T cell repertoires in breast cancer. A second nested PCR with blocking oligonucleotides suppressed unpaired genes. Using its own MiXCR run on the emulsion pairing reads, TCRdb lists one record per CDR3 protein. The repertoire holds around 100 distinct CDR3 sequences, with around 46% as singletons. The expanded emulsion RT-PCR method captured paired alpha and beta chains from CD8+ T cells. Sequencing input: CD8+ T cells. These receptors originate from a pool of human donors with breast cancer or a healthy control (not recorded which).

In the case of this clonotype: A much larger clone lies a single base off, so this may be a read error. The chain links TRBV7-2 to TRBJ2-7; D perhaps matches TRBD1 (5 bases). CDR3 length: 13 residues. The germline V gene has CDR1 SGHTA and CDR2 FQGNSA. This CDR3 reads CASRSPGSYEQCF. CDR3 coding DNA: TGTGCCAGCAGATCCCCAGGGTCCTACGAGCAGTGCTTC. The complete variable domain, with remaining parts taken from reference TRBV7-2 and TRBJ2-7, reads GAGVSQSPSNKVTEKGKDVELRCDPISGHTALYWYRQSLGQGLEFLIYFQGNSAPDKSGLPSDRFSAERTGGSVSTLTIQRTQQEDSAVYLCASRSPGSYEQCFGPGTRLTVT.

As to this clonotype: Since the CDR3 does not end with the conserved phenylalanine or tryptophan, this likely comes from a read error. No DNA is shown, since the ends of the CDR3 on it are uncertain; the CDR3 is the one TCRdb lists. The V and J genes are TRBV6-6 and TRBJ2-1; the D call of TRBD2 is as the table states it, not checked on the DNA. 14 amino acids form the CDR3, both terminal residues included. CDR1 and CDR2 (germline): MNHNY, SVGAGI (reference sequence). The CDR3 region is CESNGRAINNEQLL.

The table lists this clonotype with many counts. The chain links TRBV6-2 or TRBV6-3 to TRBJ1-5; D remains ambiguous. The V gene lost 4 bases and the J gene lost 5 bases, with 6 bases spanning the gap. The length of the CDR3 is 12 residues. Germline-derived CDR1 and CDR2 are MNHEY and SVGEGT. The CDR3 DNA sequence: TGTGCCAGCAGTTTGGCGGATCAGCCCCAGCATTTT. Amino acids: CASSLADQPQHF.

By share, this clonotype counts as medium-sized. The chain recombines TRBV10-1 with TRBJ1-4; possibly TRBD1 for D (6 bases). Germline V gives CDR1 WNHNN, CDR2 SYGVQD (reference sequence). CDR3 length: 12 amino acids. The V end was cut by 4 bases, the J end by 12 bases, with 12 bases between. As DNA, the CDR3 is TGCGCCAGCAGTGCAGACAGGTCTGAACTGTTTTTT. Translating it yields CASSADRSELFF.

Many counts were recorded for this clonotype. V and J are TRBV6-1 and TRBJ2-2; TRBD1 matches at 8 bases. Germline CDR1 MNHNS, CDR2 SASEGT. The CDR3 is 14 residues long. V gave up 10 bases and J gave up 5 bases; unmatched junction bases: 9. This CDR3 is CATYTDRATGELFF. The CDR3 region has the DNA TGTGCCACCTACACGGACAGGGCAACCGGGGAGCTGTTTTTT.

By share, this clonotype counts as medium-sized. The rearrangement uses TRBV6-1 and TRBJ2-1; D unclear. The CDR3 runs 15 residues. Germline V gives CDR1 MNHNS, CDR2 SASEGT. V was clipped by 6 bases and J by 2 bases, with 14 bases between them. CDR3 DNA: TGTGCCAGCAGCGCTCGGACGCACACCTACAATGAGCAGTTCTTC. The encoded protein is CASSARTHTYNEQFF.